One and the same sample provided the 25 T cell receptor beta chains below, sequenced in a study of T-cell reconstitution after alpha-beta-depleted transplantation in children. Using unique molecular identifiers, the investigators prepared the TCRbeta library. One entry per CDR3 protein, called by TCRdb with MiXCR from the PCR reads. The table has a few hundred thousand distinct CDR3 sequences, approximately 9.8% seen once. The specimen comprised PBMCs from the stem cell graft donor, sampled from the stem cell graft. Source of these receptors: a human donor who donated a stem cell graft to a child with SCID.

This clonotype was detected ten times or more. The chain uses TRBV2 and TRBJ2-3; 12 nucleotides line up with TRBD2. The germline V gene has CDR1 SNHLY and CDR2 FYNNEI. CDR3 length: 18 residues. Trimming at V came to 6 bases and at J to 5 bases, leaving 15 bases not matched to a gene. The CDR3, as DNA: TGTGCCAGCAGCCTGCGACCCCCACTAGCGGGGGGCATAGATACGCAGTATTTT. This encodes CASSLRPPLAGGIDTQYF.

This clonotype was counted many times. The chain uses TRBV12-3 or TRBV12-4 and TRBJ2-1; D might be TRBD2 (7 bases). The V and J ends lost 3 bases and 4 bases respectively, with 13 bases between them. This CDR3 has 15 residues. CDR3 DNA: TGTGCCAGCAGTTTCCCGGGGGGCGCTTACAATGAGCAGTTCTTC. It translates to CASSFPGGAYNEQFF.

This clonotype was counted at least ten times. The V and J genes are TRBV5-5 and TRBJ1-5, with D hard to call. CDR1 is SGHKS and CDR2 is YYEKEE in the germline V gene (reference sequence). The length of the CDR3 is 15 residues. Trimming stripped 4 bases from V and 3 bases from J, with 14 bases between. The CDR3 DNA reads TGTGCCAGCAGCCCGGTGTTTGGCTTCAATCAGCCCCAGCATTTT. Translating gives CASSPVFGFNQPQHF. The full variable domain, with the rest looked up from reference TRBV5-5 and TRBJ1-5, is DAGVTQSPTHLIKTRGQQVTLRCSPISGHKSVSWYQQVLGQGPQFIFQYYEKEERGRGNFPDRFSARQFPNYSSELNVNALLLGDSALYLCASSPVFGFNQPQHFGDGTRLSIL.

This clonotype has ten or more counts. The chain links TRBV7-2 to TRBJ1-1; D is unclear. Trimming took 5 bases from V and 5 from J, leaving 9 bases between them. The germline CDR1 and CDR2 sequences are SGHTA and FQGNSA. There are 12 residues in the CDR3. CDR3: CASSDILTEAFF. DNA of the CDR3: TGTGCCAGCAGCGATATTTTGACTGAAGCTTTCTTT.

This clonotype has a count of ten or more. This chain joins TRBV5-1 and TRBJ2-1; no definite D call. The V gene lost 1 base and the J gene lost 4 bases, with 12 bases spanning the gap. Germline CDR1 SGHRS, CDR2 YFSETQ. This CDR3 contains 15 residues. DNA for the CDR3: TGCGCCAGCAGCTTGTTATCTTCTCTATACAATGAGCAGTTCTTC. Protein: CASSLLSSLYNEQFF.

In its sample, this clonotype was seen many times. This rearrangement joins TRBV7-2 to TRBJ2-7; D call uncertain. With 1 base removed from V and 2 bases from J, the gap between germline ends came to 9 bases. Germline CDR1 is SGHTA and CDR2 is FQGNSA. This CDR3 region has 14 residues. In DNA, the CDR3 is TGTGCCAGCAGCTTAGGTACTGTGACCTACGAGCAGTACTTC. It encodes CASSLGTVTYEQYF.

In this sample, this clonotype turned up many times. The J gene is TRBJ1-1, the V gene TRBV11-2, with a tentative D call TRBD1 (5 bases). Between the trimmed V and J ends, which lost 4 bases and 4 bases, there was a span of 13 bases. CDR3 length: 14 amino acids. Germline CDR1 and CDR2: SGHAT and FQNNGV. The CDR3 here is CASSSMGVGTEAFF. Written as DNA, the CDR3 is TGTGCCAGCAGCTCAATGGGGGTCGGCACTGAAGCTTTCTTT.

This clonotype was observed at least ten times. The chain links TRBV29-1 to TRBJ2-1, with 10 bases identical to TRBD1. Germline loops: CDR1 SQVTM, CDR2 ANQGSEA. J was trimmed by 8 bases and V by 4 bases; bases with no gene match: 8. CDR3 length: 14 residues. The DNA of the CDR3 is TGCAGCGTTGTGGGGACAGGGGTCGGGTATGAGCAGTTCTTC. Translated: CSVVGTGVGYEQFF.

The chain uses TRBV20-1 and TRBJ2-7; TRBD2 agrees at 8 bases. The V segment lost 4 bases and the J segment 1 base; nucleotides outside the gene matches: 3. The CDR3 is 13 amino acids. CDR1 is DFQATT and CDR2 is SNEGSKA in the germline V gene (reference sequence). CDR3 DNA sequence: TGCAGTGCTACCGGGAGGGGATCCTACGAGCAGTACTTC. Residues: CSATGRGSYEQYF.

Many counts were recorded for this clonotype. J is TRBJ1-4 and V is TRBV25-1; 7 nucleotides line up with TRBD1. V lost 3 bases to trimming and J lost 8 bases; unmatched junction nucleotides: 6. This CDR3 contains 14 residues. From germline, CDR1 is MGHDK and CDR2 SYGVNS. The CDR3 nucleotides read TGTGCCAGCAGTGAGGGGACAGAGGTGGAAAAACTGTTTTTT. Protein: CASSEGTEVEKLFF. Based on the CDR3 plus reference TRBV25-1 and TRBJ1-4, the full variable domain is EADIYQTPRYLVIGTGKKITLECSQTMGHDKMYWYQQDPGMELHLIHYSYGVNSTEKGDLSSESTVSRIRTEHFPLTLESARPSHTSQYLCASSEGTEVEKLFFGSGTQLSVL.

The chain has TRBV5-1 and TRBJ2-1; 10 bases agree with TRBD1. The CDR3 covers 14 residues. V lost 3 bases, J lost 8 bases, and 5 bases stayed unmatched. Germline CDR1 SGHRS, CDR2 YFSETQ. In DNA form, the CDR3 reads TGCGCCAGCAGCTGGGACAGGGGCAGCGATGAGCAGTTCTTC. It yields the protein CASSWDRGSDEQFF.

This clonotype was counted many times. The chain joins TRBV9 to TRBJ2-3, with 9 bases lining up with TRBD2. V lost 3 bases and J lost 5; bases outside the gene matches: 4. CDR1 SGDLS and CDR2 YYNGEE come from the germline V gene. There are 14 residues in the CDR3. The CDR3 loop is CASSAGLAQDTQYF. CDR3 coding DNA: TGTGCCAGCAGCGCGGGACTAGCCCAAGATACGCAGTATTTT. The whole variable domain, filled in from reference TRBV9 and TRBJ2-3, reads DSGVTQTPKHLITATGQRVTLRCSPRSGDLSVYWYQQSLDQGLQFLIQYYNGEERAKGNILERFSAQQFPDLHSELNLSSLELGDSALYFCASSAGLAQDTQYFGPGTRLTVL.

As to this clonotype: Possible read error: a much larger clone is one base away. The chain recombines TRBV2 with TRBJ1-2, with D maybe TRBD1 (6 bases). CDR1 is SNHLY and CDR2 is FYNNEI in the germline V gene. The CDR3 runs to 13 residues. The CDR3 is CASSEQGLYGDTF. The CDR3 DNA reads TGTGCCAGCAGTGAACAGGGGCTCTATGGCGACACCTTC. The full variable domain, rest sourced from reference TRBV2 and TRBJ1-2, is EPEVTQTPSHQVTQMGQEVILRCVPISNHLYFYWYRQILGQKVEFLVSFYNNEISEKSEIFDDQFSVERPDGSNFTLKIRSTKLEDSAMYFCASSEQGLYGDTFGSGTRLTVV.

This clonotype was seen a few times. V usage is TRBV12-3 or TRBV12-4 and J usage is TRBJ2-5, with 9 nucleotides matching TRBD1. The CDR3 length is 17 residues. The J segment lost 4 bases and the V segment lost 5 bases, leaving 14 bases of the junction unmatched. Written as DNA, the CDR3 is TGTGCCAGCAGTCCGGACTTTCGGGACAGGGAGCGAGAGACCCAGTACTTC. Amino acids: CASSPDFRDRERETQYF.

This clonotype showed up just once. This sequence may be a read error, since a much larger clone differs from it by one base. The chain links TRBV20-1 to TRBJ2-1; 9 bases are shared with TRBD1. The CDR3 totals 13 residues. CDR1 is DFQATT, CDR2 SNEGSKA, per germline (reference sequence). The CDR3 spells CCARDRVLGEQFF. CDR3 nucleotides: TGCTGTGCCCGGGACAGGGTTTTAGGTGAGCAGTTCTTC.

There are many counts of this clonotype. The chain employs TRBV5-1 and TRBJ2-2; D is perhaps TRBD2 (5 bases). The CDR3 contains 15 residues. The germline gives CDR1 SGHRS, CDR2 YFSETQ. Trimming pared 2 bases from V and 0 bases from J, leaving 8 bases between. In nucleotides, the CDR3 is TGCGCCAGCAGCTTAGACTACGCGAACACCGGGGAGCTGTTTTTT. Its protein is CASSLDYANTGELFF.

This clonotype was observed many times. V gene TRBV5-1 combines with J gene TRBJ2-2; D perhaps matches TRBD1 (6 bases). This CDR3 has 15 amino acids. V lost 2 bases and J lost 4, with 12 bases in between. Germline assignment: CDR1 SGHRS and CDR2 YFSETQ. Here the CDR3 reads CASSLQGRATGELFF. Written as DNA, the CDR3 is TGCGCCAGCAGCTTACAGGGAAGGGCCACCGGGGAGCTGTTTTTT.

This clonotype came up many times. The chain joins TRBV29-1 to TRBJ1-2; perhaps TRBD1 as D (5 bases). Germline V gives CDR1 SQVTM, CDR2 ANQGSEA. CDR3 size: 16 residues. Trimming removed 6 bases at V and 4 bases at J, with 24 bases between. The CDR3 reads CSVGLGGLSNSYGYTF. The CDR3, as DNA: TGCAGCGTCGGACTGGGGGGGTTATCCAACTCCTATGGCTACACCTTC.

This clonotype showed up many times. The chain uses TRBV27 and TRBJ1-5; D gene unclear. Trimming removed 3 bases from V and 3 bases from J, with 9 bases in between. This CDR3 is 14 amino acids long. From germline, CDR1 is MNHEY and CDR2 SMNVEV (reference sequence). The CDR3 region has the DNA TGTGCCAGCAGTTTGTCGGTCTTCAATCAGCCCCAGCATTTT. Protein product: CASSLSVFNQPQHF.

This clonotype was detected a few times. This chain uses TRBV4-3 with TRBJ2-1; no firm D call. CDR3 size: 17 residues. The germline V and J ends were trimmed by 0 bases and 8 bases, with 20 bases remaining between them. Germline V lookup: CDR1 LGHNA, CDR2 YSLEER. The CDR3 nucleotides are TGCGCCAGCAGCCAAGACAAGGAGCGAGTGGGGTTGTATGAGCAGTTCTTC. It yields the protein CASSQDKERVGLYEQFF.

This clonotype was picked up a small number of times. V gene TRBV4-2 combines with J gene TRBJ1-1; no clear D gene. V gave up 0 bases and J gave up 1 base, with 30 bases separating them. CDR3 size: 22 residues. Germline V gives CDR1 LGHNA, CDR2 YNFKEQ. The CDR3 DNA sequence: TGTGCCAGCAGCCAAGATTCTTCCGTGAGCAGTGGTTTTTATCCCGGGAACACTGAAGCTTTCTTT. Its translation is CASSQDSSVSSGFYPGNTEAFF.

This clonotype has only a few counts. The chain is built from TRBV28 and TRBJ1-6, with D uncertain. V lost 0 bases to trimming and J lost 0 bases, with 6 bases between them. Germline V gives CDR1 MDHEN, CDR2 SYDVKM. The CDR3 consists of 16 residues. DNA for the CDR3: TGTGCCAGCAGTTTATGGGGGAGCTCCTATAATTCACCCCTCCACTTT. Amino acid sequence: CASSLWGSSYNSPLHF.

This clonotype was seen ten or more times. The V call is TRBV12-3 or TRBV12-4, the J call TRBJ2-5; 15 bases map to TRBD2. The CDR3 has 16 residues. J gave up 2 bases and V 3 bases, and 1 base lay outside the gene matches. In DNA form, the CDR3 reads TGTGCCAGCAGTTTGGGACTAGCGGGGGGACAAGAGACCCAGTACTTC. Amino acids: CASSLGLAGGQETQYF.

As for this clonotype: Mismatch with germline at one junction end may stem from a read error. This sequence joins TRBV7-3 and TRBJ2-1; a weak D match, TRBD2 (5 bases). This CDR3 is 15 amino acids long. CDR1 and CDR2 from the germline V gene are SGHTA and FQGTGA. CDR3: CASCSTNGLYNEQFF. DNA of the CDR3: TGCGCCAGCTGCTCGACTAACGGTCTGTACAATGAGCAGTTCTTC.

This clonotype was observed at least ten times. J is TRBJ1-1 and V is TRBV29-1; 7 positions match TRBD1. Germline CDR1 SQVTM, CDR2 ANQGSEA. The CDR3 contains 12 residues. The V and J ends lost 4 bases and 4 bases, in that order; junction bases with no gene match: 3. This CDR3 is CSVGRGPTEAFF. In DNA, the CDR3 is TGCAGCGTTGGTAGGGGGCCCACTGAAGCTTTCTTT.